This T cell receptor (beta chain) emerged from a study of spatial heterogeneity in lung cancer. Study-wide background: Available follow-up PBMC samples, collected a median of roughly two years post-resection, were sequenced. Raw-read counts averaged over ten per unique TCR and UMI combination. Study findings and constraints: Relative to follow-up, resection was when ubiquitous expanded tumor TCRs appeared more in blood.

Worth noting for this clonotype: Its antigen is not identified.

The time point here: blood at routine non-recurrence follow-up after resection. Whole RNA came from tumor, nontumor lung or frozen PBMC and was sequenced without being sorted. TCRdb called the 5' RACE reads again in MiXCR, with one record for every CDR3 protein. The sample lists about 11,000 distinct CDR3 sequences, roughly a tenth occurring once. Looked up from germline, CDR1 is SQVTM and CDR2 is ANQGSEA. With 4 bases clipped from V and 1 base from J, the junction kept 2 bases outside the gene matches. The CDR3 has 13 residues. The chain has TRBV29-1 and TRBJ2-3; 7 bases fit TRBD1. This specimen consisted of PBMCs, obtained at follow-up. The clonotype comes from a female donor with early-stage non-small cell lung cancer. CDR3 loop: CSVGTGGTDTQYF. The CDR3 coding sequence is TGCAGCGTTGGTACAGGGGGCACAGATACGCAGTATTTT.